The 25 T cell receptor beta chains in this list originate from one sample, sequenced in a study of blood T cell repertoires in COVID-19. Here immunoSEQ multiplex PCR was the method, and the copy in TCRdb shows in-frame clones only, minus some. The sample consists of fewer than 35,000 clones, 70% to 90% of them appearing once. Sequenced input: peripheral blood. These receptors were taken from an older man with active COVID-19.

On this clone itself: This specimen includes other DNA sequences encoding the same CDR3. The rearrangement uses TRBV12-5 and TRBJ2-3; D possibly corresponds to TRBD1 (5 bases). From germline, CDR1 is LGHNT and CDR2 FRNRAP. V lost 6 bases and J lost 0, with 10 bases in between. This CDR3 comprises 14 residues. The CDR3 loop reads CASGPRQSTDTQYF. CDR3 nucleotides: TGTGCTAGTGGCCCAAGACAGAGCACAGATACGCAGTATTTT.

The CDR3 coding sequence is TGTGCCAGCAGCCAAGAGAATCAGCGAACAAAAGATACGCAGTATTTT. This sequence encodes CASSQENQRTKDTQYF. J is TRBJ2-3 and V is TRBV3-1 (or the pseudogene TRBV3-2); D remains unclear. The CDR3 totals 16 residues. V gave up 0 bases and J gave up 5 bases, with 15 bases separating them. The germline V gene has CDR1 LGHDT and CDR2 YNNKEL (reference sequence).

The chain joins TRBV5-1 to TRBJ1-2; D not certain. The germline gives CDR1 SGHRS, CDR2 YFSETQ. This CDR3 has 14 residues. The V end lost 0 bases, the J end lost 1 base, and 7 bases lay between the germline ends. The CDR3 loop reads CASSLETGNYGYTF. The CDR3, as DNA: TGCGCCAGCAGCTTGGAAACGGGTAACTATGGCTACACCTTC.

The V call is TRBV29-1, the J call TRBJ2-3; TRBD1 aligns across 7 bases. Germline V gene data show CDR1 as SQVTM and CDR2 as ANQGSEA. Trimming cost V 6 bases and J 2 bases; bases outside gene matches: 8. This CDR3 contains 14 residues. The CDR3 DNA is TGCAGCGTCCGACAGGGTCAGACCACAGATACGCAGTATTTT. Its protein product is CSVRQGQTTDTQYF.

This chain joins TRBV30 and TRBJ2-7; TRBD1 matches 11 bases. In germline, CDR1 is GTSNPN, CDR2 SVGIG (reference sequence). J lost 4 bases, V lost 7 bases, and 12 bases had no gene match. The CDR3 totals 15 residues. CDR3 DNA sequence: TGTGCCTCCGCGGACGGACAGGGGGCTGGGTACGAGCAGTACTTC. It specifies CASADGQGAGYEQYF. Looking up the rest from reference TRBV30 and TRBJ2-7 gives the full variable domain: SQTIHQWPATLVQPVGSPLSLECTVEGTSNPNLYWYRQAAGRGLQLLFYSVGIGQISSEVPQNLSASRPQDRQFILSSKKLLLSDSGFYLCASADGQGAGYEQYFGPGTRLTVT.

This sequence joins TRBV2 and TRBJ2-7; 7 bases match TRBD1. The CDR3 sequence is 14 residues long. Trimming at V came to 5 bases and at J to 3 bases, leaving 7 bases not matched to a gene. Per germline, CDR1 SNHLY and CDR2 FYNNEI. The DNA of the CDR3 is TGTGCCAGCAGTAGGAACAGGGGAGACTACGAGCAGTACTTC. Translated, it gives CASSRNRGDYEQYF.

This chain connects TRBV12-3 or TRBV12-4 to TRBJ1-2; D is uncertain. The CDR3 is 13 amino acids. V was clipped by 6 bases and J by 3 bases, with 11 bases between them. CDR3 amino acids: CASSPGIYYGYTF. The CDR3 nucleotides are TGTGCCAGCAGCCCCGGGATTTACTATGGCTACACCTTC.

CDR3 sequence: CASRRPPGVGGEQYF. For the CDR3, the DNA is TGTGCCAGCAGGCGACCCCCAGGGGTAGGAGGAGAGCAGTACTTC. This chain connects TRBV28 to TRBJ2-7, with a weak D call TRBD1 (6 bases). The CDR3 is 15 amino acids. The V gene's germline CDR1 is MDHEN and CDR2 SYDVKM. V was pared by 6 bases and J by 7 bases, with 22 bases between.

The chain joins TRBV28 to TRBJ2-7; possible D gene TRBD1, 6 bases. This CDR3 contains 14 residues. The germline CDR1 and CDR2 sequences are MDHEN and SYDVKM. V lost 11 bases and J lost 5, with 22 bases in between. CDR3: CASRARNRANEQYF. Written as DNA, the CDR3 is TGTGCCTCCAGAGCCCGGAACAGGGCCAACGAGCAGTACTTC.

A few counts support this clone. The genes are TRBV18 and TRBJ1-2, with D hard to call. The V gene lost 2 bases and the J gene lost 8 bases, with 15 bases spanning the gap. Germline loops: CDR1 KGHSH, CDR2 LQKENI. This CDR3 spans 14 amino acids. The CDR3: CASSPGGGYDGYTF. The DNA for the CDR3 is TGTGCCAGCTCACCAGGAGGAGGGTATGACGGCTACACCTTC.

V gene TRBV5-3 combines with J gene TRBJ2-5; D may be TRBD1 (6 bases). TRBV5-3 is recorded as an ORF, its role being uncertain. Trimming shortened V by 0 bases and J by 2 bases, and 14 bases separated the two germline ends. The CDR3 length is 16 residues. DNA for the CDR3: TGTGCCAGAAGCTTGGCATTTGAGGGGGTACAAGAGACCCAGTACTTC. Protein sequence: CARSLAFEGVQETQYF.

This clone has just a few counts. The rearrangement uses TRBV15 and TRBJ2-5, with 7 bases fitting TRBD1. This CDR3 is built from 15 residues. The germline CDR1 and CDR2 sequences are LNHNV and YYDKDF (reference sequence). V shed 0 bases and J 2 bases; nucleotides not matched to a gene: 3. CDR3 bases: TGTGCCACCAGCAGAGATCCGGGACAGCAAGAGACCCAGTACTTC. Protein sequence: CATSRDPGQQETQYF.

The chain couples TRBV19 to TRBJ1-1; D remains ambiguous. Germline CDR1 reads LNHDA; CDR2 reads SQIVND (reference sequence). The CDR3 has 14 amino acids. V was trimmed by 5 bases and J by 0 bases, leaving 10 bases between them. The CDR3 is CASSPPDMNTEAFF. The DNA of the CDR3 is TGTGCCAGTAGTCCACCTGACATGAACACTGAAGCTTTCTTT.

This sequence joins TRBV3-1 (or the pseudogene TRBV3-2) and TRBJ1-2; perhaps TRBD1 as D (5 bases). The CDR3 totals 15 residues. The V end lost 4 bases, the J end lost 2 bases, and 14 bases lay between the germline ends. Germline CDR1 and CDR2: LGHDT and YNNKEL (reference sequence). CDR3 sequence (DNA): TGTGCCAGCAGCCCGACAGTCCAAGGGAACTATGGCTACACCTTC. Translating gives CASSPTVQGNYGYTF.

This chain uses TRBV19 with TRBJ1-1; possibly TRBD1 for D (6 bases). Trimming cost V 5 bases and J 1 base, with 11 bases left between them. Germline values: CDR1 LNHDA, CDR2 SQIVND (reference sequence). The CDR3 extends over 14 amino acids. The DNA of the CDR3 is TGTGCCAGTAGTTATGTGACAGGGAACACTGAAGCTTTCTTT. It is translated as CASSYVTGNTEAFF.

The chain combines TRBV7-8 with TRBJ2-6; tentative D call: TRBD1 (5 bases). The germline V gene encodes CDR1 SGHVS and CDR2 FQNEAQ. V lost 5 bases to trimming and J lost 0 bases, with 11 bases between them. This CDR3 spans 16 amino acids. The CDR3 here is CASSIGHGSGANVLTF. CDR3 sequence (DNA): TGTGCCAGCAGCATAGGACACGGCTCTGGGGCCAACGTCCTGACTTTC.

V is TRBV3-1 (or the pseudogene TRBV3-2) and J is TRBJ1-1; D not resolved. V lost 1 base, J lost 7 bases, and 7 bases lay in between. Looked up from germline, CDR1 is LGHDT and CDR2 is YNNKEL (reference sequence). This CDR3 has 12 residues. The CDR3 region is CASSQGRLEAFF. The CDR3 DNA reads as TGTGCCAGCAGCCAAGGCAGACTTGAAGCTTTCTTT.

The CDR3 protein is CASSAGQGIYEQYF. Here the CDR3 DNA reads TGCGCCAGCAGCGCGGGACAGGGTATTTACGAGCAGTACTTC. The V and J genes are TRBV5-1 and TRBJ2-7; 9 bases are a match to TRBD1. The CDR3 spans 14 residues. Germline V CDR1 and CDR2: SGHRS, YFSETQ. V lost 4 bases and J lost 4; bases outside the gene matches: 6.

The CDR3 region is CASSPGWTGGEQYF. In nucleotides, the CDR3 is TGTGCCAGCAGCCCCGGTTGGACAGGCGGGGAGCAGTACTTC. The J gene is TRBJ2-7, the V gene TRBV9, with 7 bases lining up with TRBD1. The CDR3 is made up of 14 amino acids. With V trimmed by 4 bases and J by 7 bases, 11 bases remained unmatched. CDR1 and CDR2 from the germline V gene are SGDLS and YYNGEE.

The chain combines TRBV5-1 with TRBJ2-7; D might be TRBD1 (6 bases). Germline values: CDR1 SGHRS, CDR2 YFSETQ. Trimming removed 2 bases at V and 4 bases at J, with 16 bases between. This CDR3 has 15 amino acids. The CDR3 DNA reads TGCGCCAGCAGCTTCGACGGGACGGGACAATACGAGCAGTACTTC. Amino acids: CASSFDGTGQYEQYF.

This clone was found once. This rearrangement joins TRBV18 to TRBJ1-3; 7 nucleotides agree with TRBD1. The CDR3 loop spans 15 amino acids. The germline V gene encodes CDR1 KGHSH and CDR2 LQKENI. The ends lost 2 bases at V and 0 bases at J; junction bases unmatched: 1. CDR3 DNA sequence: TGTGCCAGCTCACCAACAGGGGACTCTGGAAACACCATATATTTT. This codes for CASSPTGDSGNTIYF.

This chain uses TRBV5-1 with TRBJ2-2; TRBD1 is a possible D gene (6 bases). The CDR3 has 14 amino acids. V lost 4 bases and J lost 6, with 13 bases in between. Per germline, CDR1 SGHRS and CDR2 YFSETQ. CDR3 in amino acids: CASSRTGLAGELFF. In nucleotides, the CDR3 is TGCGCCAGCAGCAGAACAGGGCTTGCCGGGGAGCTGTTTTTT. The complete variable domain, with remaining parts taken from reference TRBV5-1 and TRBJ2-2, reads KAGVTQTPRYLIKTRGQQVTLSCSPISGHRSVSWYQQTPGQGLQFLFEYFSETQRNKGNFPGRFSGRQFSNSRSEMNVSTLELGDSALYLCASSRTGLAGELFFGEGSRLTVL.

V is TRBV18 and J is TRBJ1-2; possibly TRBD1 for D (5 bases). CDR1 is KGHSH and CDR2 is LQKENI in the germline V gene. The V gene lost 2 bases and the J gene lost 9 bases, with 16 bases spanning the gap. CDR3 length: 14 residues. The CDR3 DNA reads TGTGCCAGCTCACCAGAGACGGACACTTTCCGCTACACCTTC. It translates to CASSPETDTFRYTF.

The chain is built from TRBV27 and TRBJ2-6; D is uncertain. CDR1 is MNHEY, CDR2 SMNVEV, per germline (reference sequence). The CDR3 runs 15 residues. Between the trimmed V and J ends, which lost 5 bases and 0 bases, there was a span of 8 bases. CDR3 nucleotides: TGTGCCAGCAGTAACTCCCTCTCTGGGGCCAACGTCCTGACTTTC. Translating gives CASSNSLSGANVLTF.

J is TRBJ2-2 and V is TRBV9, with D possibly TRBD2 on 5 matching bases. Between the trimmed V and J ends, which lost 7 bases and 5 bases, there was a span of 15 bases. In germline, CDR1 is SGDLS, CDR2 YYNGEE. This CDR3 is built from 14 residues. CDR3 region: CASGSLAGTGELFF. Written as DNA, the CDR3 is TGTGCCAGCGGTTCCCTAGCAGGAACCGGGGAGCTGTTTTTT.